This T cell receptor (beta chain) comes out of a study of vaccination and CD4 T cells after COVID-19. Study context: The convalescents included six males and four females, and among them two were Hispanic while seven were Caucasian.

The Oncomine TCR Beta short-read assay sequenced DNA from cultured CD4+ T cells. Via MiXCR, TCRdb re-called the PCR reads, giving one row per CDR3 protein. The sample holds approximately 6,900 distinct CDR3 sequences, over 20% seen once. This clonotype was detected only a few times. No antigen is known for it. The treatment was: roughly 10-day PBMC culture with coronavirus spike peptide pools or control peptides (ViraFEST assay). The unexposed donor gave CD4+ T cells before the COVID-19 pandemic (2011-2018). This CDR3 spans 17 amino acids. CDR1 is SGHDN, CDR2 FVKESK, per germline. The junction had 7 bases not matched to a gene; V was cut back by 0 bases and J by 2 bases.

The receptor was derived from a human donor in good health. Sequences were obtained from CD4+ T cells from blood, cultured in vitro. The chain employs TRBV14 and TRBJ2-3; TRBD1 matches 8 bases. CDR3 protein: CASSQDLRQGATDTQYF. CDR3 nucleotides: TGTGCCAGCAGCCAAGATCTTCGGCAGGGGGCCACAGATACGCAGTATTTT.